Below, 18 T cell receptor beta chains from the same sample are listed, as sequenced in a study of blood T cell repertoires in COVID-19. Assay used: immunoSEQ multiplex PCR; TCRdb lists only in-frame clones, some missing. The sample lists around 140,000 clones, around 83% occurring once. The sequencing sample was made of peripheral blood. The receptors were sampled from a human donor with acute or convalescent COVID-19. The donor label of this sample is uncertain.

This clone has only one observation. V is TRBV19 and J is TRBJ2-1; 12 bases match TRBD1. Germline V gene data show CDR1 as LNHDA and CDR2 as SQIVND (reference sequence). The CDR3 is 15 amino acids. J lost 6 bases, V lost 3 bases, and 3 bases had no gene match. The chain's CDR3 is CASSMGQGARNEQFF. CDR3 sequence (DNA): TGTGCCAGTAGTATGGGACAGGGGGCGCGCAATGAGCAGTTCTTC.

This clone was counted a few times. The V call is TRBV30, the J call TRBJ2-4; unclear D gene. Germline V gene sequence: CDR1 GTSNPN, CDR2 SVGIG (reference sequence). Trimming pared 0 bases from V and 7 bases from J, leaving 7 bases between. CDR3 size: 12 residues. CDR3 region: CAWSVRDNIQYF. CDR3 nucleotides: TGTGCCTGGAGTGTACGAGATAACATTCAGTACTTC. The full variable domain, rest sourced from reference TRBV30 and TRBJ2-4, is SQTIHQWPATLVQPVGSPLSLECTVEGTSNPNLYWYRQAAGRGLQLLFYSVGIGQISSEVPQNLSASRPQDRQFILSSKKLLLSDSGFYLCAWSVRDNIQYFGAGTRLSVL.

The V call is TRBV6-5, the J call TRBJ1-1; no clear D. The germline V gene encodes CDR1 MNHEY and CDR2 SVGAGI. V dropped 2 bases and J dropped 3 bases, with 10 bases sitting between them. The CDR3 length is 14 residues. In nucleotides, the CDR3 is TGTGCCAGCAGTTACGCCGGCGGTGACACTGAAGCTTTCTTT. Translated: CASSYAGGDTEAFF.

V and J are TRBV7-2 and TRBJ2-1; 11 bases agree with TRBD2. Germline V gene sequence: CDR1 SGHTA, CDR2 FQGNSA. V trimming: 5 bases; J trimming: 3 bases; junction bases outside the gene matches: 3. The CDR3 has 15 residues. This CDR3 is CASSQGLAVYNEQFF. CDR3 DNA: TGTGCCAGCAGCCAGGGACTAGCGGTCTACAATGAGCAGTTCTTC.

The V and J genes are TRBV7-6 and TRBJ1-5, with 7 nucleotides matching TRBD1. Germline CDR1 SGHVS, CDR2 FNYEAQ. The trim removed 5 bases at V and 2 bases at J, leaving 6 bases unmatched. The CDR3 loop spans 15 amino acids. CDR3 sequence reads: CASSRDRGGNQPQHF. The DNA of the CDR3 is TGTGCCAGCAGCCGGGACAGAGGAGGCAATCAGCCCCAGCATTTT. Full variable domain (remainder filled in from reference TRBV7-6 and TRBJ1-5): GAGVSQSPRYKVTKRGQDVALRCDPISGHVSLYWYRQALGQGPEFLTYFNYEAQQDKSGLPNDRFSAERPEGSISTLTIQRTEQRDSAMYRCASSRDRGGNQPQHFGDGTRLSIL.

This CDR3 is CASSWATTGSLSVYTF. The CDR3 DNA reads TGTGCCAGCAGCTGGGCCACGACAGGGTCCCTATCTGTCTACACCTTC. V gene TRBV5-5 combines with J gene TRBJ1-2, with 7 nucleotides matching TRBD1. V trimming: 3 bases; J trimming: 10 bases; junction bases outside the gene matches: 18. The CDR3 covers 16 residues. Germline lookup yields CDR1 SGHKS and CDR2 YYEKEE (reference sequence).

The chain has TRBV28 and TRBJ2-7, with a weak D call TRBD1 (5 bases). The V and J ends lost 2 bases and 0 bases respectively, with 14 bases between them. Germline assignment: CDR1 MDHEN and CDR2 SYDVKM. The CDR3 is 16 residues long. The CDR3 DNA sequence: TGTGCCAGCAGTTTAGGAAGGGGCCGTAGCTCCTACGAGCAGTACTTC. Protein sequence: CASSLGRGRSSYEQYF.

The chain recombines TRBV4-2 with TRBJ2-1; TRBD2 aligns across 12 bases. This CDR3 region has 15 residues. The J segment lost 8 bases and the V segment lost 4 bases, leaving 6 bases of the junction unmatched. CDR1 is LGHNA and CDR2 is YNFKEQ in the germline V gene. The CDR3 sequence: CASSPTSGGTDEQFF. The DNA for the CDR3 is TGTGCCAGCAGCCCTACTAGCGGGGGGACTGATGAGCAGTTCTTC.

The chain combines TRBV19 with TRBJ2-7, with D perhaps TRBD1 (5 bases). The CDR3 covers 15 residues. The V gene's germline CDR1 is LNHDA and CDR2 SQIVND (reference sequence). The V and J ends lost 2 bases and 2 bases respectively, with 13 bases between them. CDR3 region: CASSIRAGQTYEQYF. CDR3 nucleotide sequence: TGTGCCAGTAGTATAAGGGCAGGGCAGACCTACGAGCAGTACTTC. Full variable domain (outside the CDR3, taken from reference TRBV19 and TRBJ2-7): DGGITQSPKYLFRKEGQNVTLSCEQNLNHDAMYWYRQDPGQGLRLIYYSQIVNDFQKGDIAEGYSVSREKKESFPLTVTSAQKNPTAFYLCASSIRAGQTYEQYFGPGTRLTVT.

The V call is TRBV11-2, the J call TRBJ2-2; tentative D call: TRBD1 (6 bases). The CDR3 extends over 15 amino acids. V lost 3 bases to trimming and J lost 5 bases, with 13 bases between them. Germline V lookup: CDR1 SGHAT, CDR2 FQNNGV. CDR3 amino acids: CASSFSNRATGELFF. The CDR3 region has the DNA TGTGCCAGCAGCTTTTCGAACAGGGCAACCGGGGAGCTGTTTTTT.

The rearrangement links TRBV9 to TRBJ2-4; D is perhaps TRBD2 (6 bases). The germline V gene encodes CDR1 SGDLS and CDR2 YYNGEE. The CDR3 covers 15 residues. Deletions cut 4 bases from V and 8 bases from J, with 19 bases between. The CDR3 region has the DNA TGTGCCAGCAGCCCAAGAGGAGGGATTTTGGACATTCAGTACTTC. This gives the protein CASSPRGGILDIQYF.

This clone was recorded a few times. CDR3 sequence (DNA): TGTGCCAGTATCGCACCACGGGACGTAGACCAGGGGTTGGCCGGGGAGCTGTTTTTT. Protein product: CASIAPRDVDQGLAGELFF. The chain combines TRBV19 with TRBJ2-2; D may be TRBD1 (6 bases). Trimming left V 7 bases short and J 6 bases short, with 30 bases between. Germline assignment: CDR1 LNHDA and CDR2 SQIVND (reference sequence). The CDR3 covers 19 residues.

The chain employs TRBV4-1 and TRBJ1-1; TRBD1 matches 12 bases. The germline V gene encodes CDR1 MGHRA and CDR2 YSYEKL. J gave up 3 bases and V 5 bases, and 7 bases lay outside the gene matches. This CDR3 is built from 16 residues. The CDR3 region has the DNA TGCGCCAGCAGCATACGGGACAGGGGGCTCTACACTGAAGCTTTCTTT. The encoded protein is CASSIRDRGLYTEAFF.

V gene TRBV19 combines with J gene TRBJ1-5; D gene uncertain. The germline gives CDR1 LNHDA, CDR2 SQIVND (reference sequence). V gave up 4 bases and J gave up 4 bases, with 8 bases separating them. This CDR3 region has 13 residues. CDR3 DNA: TGTGCCAGTAGTACGCGAGGAAATCAGCCCCAGCATTTT. Its protein product is CASSTRGNQPQHF. Variable domain in full (rest from reference TRBV19 and TRBJ1-5): DGGITQSPKYLFRKEGQNVTLSCEQNLNHDAMYWYRQDPGQGLRLIYYSQIVNDFQKGDIAEGYSVSREKKESFPLTVTSAQKNPTAFYLCASSTRGNQPQHFGDGTRLSIL.

The gene calls are TRBV15 and TRBJ1-4; D call uncertain. Trimming shortened V by 4 bases and J by 1 base, and 10 bases separated the two germline ends. Germline V gene sequence: CDR1 LNHNV, CDR2 YYDKDF (reference sequence). This CDR3 comprises 15 residues. The CDR3 DNA reads as TGTGCCACCAGCAATCCTACCGGAACTAATGAAAAACTGTTTTTT. Encoded protein: CATSNPTGTNEKLFF.

This clone was seen ten or more times. The chain joins TRBV30 to TRBJ2-1; 8 bases map to TRBD2. Germline V lookup: CDR1 GTSNPN, CDR2 SVGIG (reference sequence). J gave up 2 bases and V 1 base, and 4 bases lay outside the gene matches. The length of the CDR3 is 15 residues. The CDR3 DNA follows: TGTGCCTGGAGTGAGACTAGCGCAGCCTACAATGAGCAGTTCTTC. Its protein is CAWSETSAAYNEQFF. The whole variable domain, remainder taken from reference TRBV30 and TRBJ2-1, is SQTIHQWPATLVQPVGSPLSLECTVEGTSNPNLYWYRQAAGRGLQLLFYSVGIGQISSEVPQNLSASRPQDRQFILSSKKLLLSDSGFYLCAWSETSAAYNEQFFGPGTRLTVL.

The J gene is TRBJ2-4, the V gene TRBV21-1; the table's D gene call, TRBD2, was not cross checked with the DNA. TRBV21-1 is annotated as a pseudogene. The CDR3 extends over 15 amino acids. The chain's CDR3 is CASSARGIAKNIQYF. The CDR3 DNA reads as TGTGCCAGCAGCGCCCGAGGGATAGCCAAAAACATTCAGTACTTC.

A few counts support this clone. The V call is TRBV27, the J call TRBJ1-5, with D unresolved. The CDR3 extends over 15 amino acids. Germline CDR1 and CDR2: MNHEY and SMNVEV (reference sequence). Deletions cut 2 bases from V and 6 bases from J, with 14 bases between. CDR3 nucleotides: TGTGCCAGCAGTTTAAGAGGGCCGATCTTTCAGCCCCAGCATTTT. It encodes CASSLRGPIFQPQHF.